The 15 T cell receptor beta chains below were found in one sample sequenced in a study of vaccination effects on CD4 cells after COVID-19. Antigen specificity for these receptors is unknown. Assay: immunoSEQ multiplex PCR; the TCRdb copy retains only in-frame clones and omits some. Among fewer than 25,000 clones listed, approximately 83% were seen once. Sequencing in the ViraFEST assay came after antigen-specific CD4+ T cells had been expanded with viral peptide pools, which were used to stimulate PBMC. Researchers isolated CD4+ T cells once roughly ten days of culture had elapsed. All vaccine recipients tested negative for nucleocapsid antibodies and had never contracted SARS-CoV-2 infection. The sample here was CD4+ T cells from PBMCs cultured with HCoV-NL63 spike peptides, taken before COVID-19 vaccination. These receptors were taken from a human donor who received a COVID-19 vaccine.

This clone was found once. The chain employs TRBV7-2 and TRBJ1-2, with no clear D. Looked up from germline, CDR1 is SGHTA and CDR2 is FQGNSA. CDR3 length: 12 amino acids. V lost 7 bases and J 6 bases, leaving 12 bases between the germline ends. The CDR3 DNA is TGTGCCAGCACAGTACAGCGTAATGGCTACACCTTC. Residues: CASTVQRNGYTF.

The chain links TRBV10-1 to TRBJ2-2; TRBD2 matches 7 bases. The CDR3 covers 14 residues. With 8 bases clipped from V and 2 bases from J, the junction kept 5 bases outside the gene matches. Germline V gene sequence: CDR1 WNHNN, CDR2 SYGVQD (reference sequence). The chain's CDR3 is CASGGDVNTGELFF. The CDR3 region has the DNA TGCGCCAGCGGGGGGGACGTAAACACCGGGGAGCTGTTTTTT.

This clone has just a few counts. The chain uses TRBV12-3 or TRBV12-4 and TRBJ2-3; no firm D call. Trimming removed 6 bases from V and 2 bases from J, with 6 bases in between. The CDR3 runs 12 residues. The CDR3 DNA sequence: TGTGCCAGCAGGCAGGTCACAGATACGCAGTATTTT. Its translation is CASRQVTDTQYF.

The chain couples TRBV30 to TRBJ2-7; 10 positions agree with TRBD1. Trimming took 3 bases from V and 0 from J; bases not matched to a gene: 8. Germline V gene sequence: CDR1 GTSNPN, CDR2 SVGIG (reference sequence). The CDR3 sequence is 16 residues long. The CDR3 reads CAWRDDRGQSSYEQYF. The CDR3 DNA follows: TGTGCCTGGAGGGACGACAGGGGGCAGAGCTCCTACGAGCAGTACTTC.

This clone has only one observation. The chain is built from TRBV13 and TRBJ1-3; 7 bases line up with TRBD1. Per germline, CDR1 PRHDT and CDR2 FYEKMQ (reference sequence). Germline trimming cut 5 bases from V and 0 bases from J; bases unmatched to any gene: 10. This CDR3 has 17 residues. In DNA, the CDR3 is TGTGCCAGCAGCACGAGACAGGGCCCGAGCTCTGGAAACACCATATATTTT. Encoded protein: CASSTRQGPSSGNTIYF.

The rearrangement joins TRBV4-1 to TRBJ2-2, with TRBD2 matching over 14 bases. The CDR3 consists of 17 residues. Trimming cost V 1 base and J 7 bases; bases outside gene matches: 5. From germline, CDR1 is MGHRA and CDR2 YSYEKL. Here the CDR3 reads CASSQGGLAGAGGELFF. In DNA form, the CDR3 reads TGCGCCAGCAGCCAAGGGGGACTAGCGGGAGCGGGCGGGGAGCTGTTTTTT.

V is TRBV5-4 and J is TRBJ2-3; 7 nucleotides align to TRBD2. The CDR3 is 13 amino acids. From germline, CDR1 is SGHNT and CDR2 YYREEE (reference sequence). Trimming at V came to 4 bases and at J to 2 bases, leaving 1 base not matched to a gene. CDR3: CASSRDYTDTQYF. CDR3 DNA: TGTGCCAGCAGCCGGGACTACACAGATACGCAGTATTTT.

This rearrangement joins TRBV11-2 to TRBJ2-7, with a tentative D call TRBD2 (6 bases). The CDR3 spans 13 residues. Germline loops: CDR1 SGHAT, CDR2 FQNNGV. Trimming removed 2 bases at V and 8 bases at J, with 13 bases between. Written as DNA, the CDR3 is TGTGCCAGCAGCTTAAGGGGACTCGGCAAGCAGTACTTC. Protein: CASSLRGLGKQYF.

The J gene is TRBJ2-3, the V gene TRBV19, with D possibly being TRBD2 (5 bases). The V gene's germline CDR1 is LNHDA and CDR2 SQIVND (reference sequence). There are 13 residues in the CDR3. Trimming shortened V by 3 bases and J by 5 bases, and 9 bases separated the two germline ends. CDR3 residues: CASSIRGQDTQYF. In nucleotides, the CDR3 is TGTGCCAGTAGTATCCGGGGTCAAGATACGCAGTATTTT.

This rearrangement joins TRBV12-5 to TRBJ1-5; tentative D call: TRBD1 (5 bases). Between the trimmed V and J ends, which lost 3 bases and 0 bases, there was a span of 18 bases. The CDR3 is 18 amino acids. The V gene's germline CDR1 is LGHNT and CDR2 FRNRAP. CDR3 nucleotides: TGTGCTAGTGGTTTTGGTCTTTGGGGCAAGAGTAGCAATCAGCCCCAGCATTTT. This translates into CASGFGLWGKSSNQPQHF.

This clone has only a few counts. The chain couples TRBV2 to TRBJ1-2; tentative D call: TRBD1 (6 bases). This CDR3 has 14 residues. Germline lookup yields CDR1 SNHLY and CDR2 FYNNEI. V was cut by 0 bases and J by 8 bases, with 13 bases left in between. The CDR3 DNA sequence: TGTGCCAGCAGTGAAGCTTCATGGGGGGGCGGCTACACCTTC. As protein: CASSEASWGGGYTF. The full variable domain, with the rest looked up from reference TRBV2 and TRBJ1-2, is EPEVTQTPSHQVTQMGQEVILRCVPISNHLYFYWYRQILGQKVEFLVSFYNNEISEKSEIFDDQFSVERPDGSNFTLKIRSTKLEDSAMYFCASSEASWGGGYTFGSGTRLTVV.

V and J are TRBV11-3 and TRBJ2-7; D perhaps matches TRBD1 (5 bases). This CDR3 spans 16 amino acids. The germline V gene encodes CDR1 SGHNT and CDR2 YENEEA. Trimming removed 5 bases at V and 5 bases at J, with 22 bases between. CDR3 sequence reads: CASSPRAGQGNDEQYF. Written as DNA, the CDR3 is TGTGCCAGCAGCCCCCGGGCCGGGCAGGGCAATGACGAGCAGTACTTC.

This chain uses TRBV30 with TRBJ1-2, with 10 bases lining up with TRBD1. The CDR3 runs 15 residues. In germline, CDR1 is GTSNPN, CDR2 SVGIG (reference sequence). The ends lost 3 bases at V and 4 bases at J; junction bases unmatched: 8. The CDR3 sequence is CAWSVGGQGVYGYTF. CDR3 DNA: TGTGCCTGGAGCGTCGGTGGACAGGGGGTCTATGGCTACACCTTC.

This clone was counted once. The chain joins TRBV7-2 to TRBJ1-6, with D possibly matching TRBD1 (5 bases). The V gene's germline CDR1 is SGHTA and CDR2 FQGNSA. The CDR3 is 14 residues long. V was shortened by 6 bases and J by 7 bases, with 13 bases between the two germline ends. The DNA of the CDR3 is TGTGCCAGCAGACCCTGGGGGGGGAATTCACCCCTCCACTTT. Amino acids: CASRPWGGNSPLHF. The full variable domain, with the rest looked up from reference TRBV7-2 and TRBJ1-6, is GAGVSQSPSNKVTEKGKDVELRCDPISGHTALYWYRQSLGQGLEFLIYFQGNSAPDKSGLPSDRFSAERTGGSVSTLTIQRTQQEDSAVYLCASRPWGGNSPLHFGNGTRLTVT.

The chain joins TRBV9 to TRBJ2-3; 13 bases fit TRBD2. CDR3 length: 17 amino acids. The germline V gene has CDR1 SGDLS and CDR2 YYNGEE. V lost 2 bases to trimming and J lost 1 base; unmatched junction nucleotides: 4. The CDR3 nucleotides read TGTGCCAGCAGCGTGGGACTAGCGGGAAGTGGCACAGATACGCAGTATTTT. This translates into CASSVGLAGSGTDTQYF.